Each of the 11 T cell receptor beta chains below was sequenced from the same sample in a study of blood T cell repertoires in COVID-19. Produced via immunoSEQ multiplex PCR; TCRdb's table is partial and in-frame only. The sample consists of around 160,000 clones, around nine tenths of them appearing once. The sequencing input was PBMCs or T cells enriched from blood (not recorded which). Every receptor here comes from a woman between 25 and 40 years old with acute COVID-19.

Ten or more counts support this clone. The CDR3 bases are TGTGCCAGCAGCCTCCCCCCGGCTAGCGGATCCTACGAGCAGTACTTC. Protein sequence: CASSLPPASGSYEQYF. The chain uses TRBV6-2 or TRBV6-3 and TRBJ2-7, with 7 bases identical to TRBD2. The germline V gene has CDR1 MNHEY and CDR2 SVGEGT. The CDR3 has 16 amino acids. V lost 6 bases, J lost 1 base, and 12 bases stayed unmatched.

The chain recombines TRBV28 with TRBJ1-2, with D possibly being TRBD1 (6 bases). Germline CDR1 is MDHEN and CDR2 is SYDVKM. The CDR3 has 12 amino acids. The V end lost 6 bases, the J end lost 8 bases, and 13 bases lay between the germline ends. CDR3 loop: CASRADRSGYTF. The CDR3 coding sequence is TGTGCCAGCAGGGCGGACAGAAGCGGCTACACCTTC.

This chain's CDR3 is CASSLGLAGYNEQFF. Here the CDR3 DNA reads TGTGCCAGCAGCTTGGGGCTAGCGGGCTACAATGAGCAGTTCTTC. This chain joins TRBV5-8 and TRBJ2-1, with 8 bases that match TRBD2. V was pared by 0 bases and J by 3 bases, with 2 bases of the junction left unmatched. CDR1 SGHTS and CDR2 YDEGEE come from the germline V gene. This CDR3 spans 15 amino acids.

The sample holds a few counts of this clone. The V call is TRBV2, the J call TRBJ1-6; 7 bases fit TRBD1. CDR1 and CDR2 (germline): SNHLY, FYNNEI. Trimming removed 6 bases from V and 6 bases from J; junction bases left unmatched: 11. This CDR3 contains 16 residues. The CDR3 DNA sequence: TGTGCCAGCAGCAGACAGGGTTTGGAGGCTAATTCACCCCTCCACTTT. It codes for CASSRQGLEANSPLHF.

The chain joins TRBV21-1 to TRBJ2-5; the listed D gene, TRBD2, was not tested against the DNA. TRBV21-1 is a known pseudogene. The CDR3 consists of 13 residues. In nucleotides, the CDR3 is TGTGCCAGCAGCAATCTCGGTCAAGAGACCCAGTACTTC. This codes for CASSNLGQETQYF.

This chain joins TRBV4-3 and TRBJ1-2; TRBD1 matches at 9 bases. The junction had 9 bases not matched to a gene; V was cut back by 0 bases and J by 7 bases. CDR3 length: 16 residues. Germline assignment: CDR1 LGHNA and CDR2 YSLEER. CDR3 amino acids: CASSQDGGTGSIGYTF. DNA of the CDR3: TGCGCCAGCAGCCAAGATGGTGGGACAGGGTCGATTGGCTACACCTTC.

The chain uses TRBV27 and TRBJ2-2; D is possibly TRBD1 (5 bases). Per germline, CDR1 MNHEY and CDR2 SMNVEV (reference sequence). The CDR3 spans 15 residues. V was clipped by 3 bases and J by 5 bases, with 13 bases between them. The chain's CDR3 is CASSFGQGGTGELFF. CDR3 DNA sequence: TGTGCCAGCAGTTTCGGGCAGGGTGGAACCGGGGAGCTGTTTTTT.

The chain carries TRBV19 and TRBJ1-6; D is unclear. Germline V CDR1 and CDR2: LNHDA, SQIVND (reference sequence). The CDR3 has 16 residues. The ends were cut back, 7 bases at V and 7 bases at J, with 20 bases in the middle. CDR3 coding DNA: TGTGCCAGTACCCCCCGAGGCGGCGACGGGAATTCACCCCTCCACTTT. It is translated as CASTPRGGDGNSPLHF.

The V gene is TRBV5-1, the J gene TRBJ1-3, with TRBD1 as a possible D gene (6 bases). The CDR3 totals 14 residues. V lost 4 bases and J 3 bases, leaving 11 bases between the germline ends. The V gene's germline CDR1 is SGHRS and CDR2 YFSETQ. DNA for the CDR3: TGCGCCAGCAGCCCAGGGGAACTTGGAAACACCATATATTTT. The encoded protein is CASSPGELGNTIYF.

The V and J genes are TRBV6-4 and TRBJ1-1; 9 nucleotides match TRBD1. CDR1 and CDR2 from the germline V gene are MRHNA and SNTAGT. Trimming cost V 2 bases and J 4 bases; bases outside gene matches: 5. CDR3 length: 15 amino acids. Here the CDR3 DNA reads TGTGCCAGCAGTGACGACGGGACAGGGAGCACTGAAGCTTTCTTT. Amino acid sequence: CASSDDGTGSTEAFF.

The table lists this clone with a count of one. The rearrangement links TRBV3-1 (or the pseudogene TRBV3-2) to TRBJ2-1; TRBD2 agrees at 8 bases. CDR3 length: 16 residues. Germline V gives CDR1 LGHDT, CDR2 YNNKEL (reference sequence). The ends lost 4 bases at V and 7 bases at J; junction bases unmatched: 12. The CDR3 protein is CASSRPSSGSSNEQFF. CDR3 coding DNA: TGTGCCAGCAGCCGCCCCTCGAGCGGGAGTAGTAATGAGCAGTTCTTC.